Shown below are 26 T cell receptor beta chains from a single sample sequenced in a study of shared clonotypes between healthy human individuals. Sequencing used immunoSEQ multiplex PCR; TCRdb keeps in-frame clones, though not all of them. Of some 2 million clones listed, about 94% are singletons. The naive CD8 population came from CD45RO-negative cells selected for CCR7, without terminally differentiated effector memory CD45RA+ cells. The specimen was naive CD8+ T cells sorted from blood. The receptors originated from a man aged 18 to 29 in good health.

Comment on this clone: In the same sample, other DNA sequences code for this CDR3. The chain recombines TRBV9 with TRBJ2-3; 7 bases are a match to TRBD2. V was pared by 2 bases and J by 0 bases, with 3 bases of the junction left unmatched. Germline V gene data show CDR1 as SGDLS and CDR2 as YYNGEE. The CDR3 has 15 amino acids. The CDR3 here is CASSVSGLSTDTQYF. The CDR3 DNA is TGTGCCAGCAGCGTTAGCGGGCTAAGCACAGATACGCAGTATTTT. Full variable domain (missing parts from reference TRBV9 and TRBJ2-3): DSGVTQTPKHLITATGQRVTLRCSPRSGDLSVYWYQQSLDQGLQFLIQYYNGEERAKGNILERFSAQQFPDLHSELNLSSLELGDSALYFCASSVSGLSTDTQYFGPGTRLTVL.

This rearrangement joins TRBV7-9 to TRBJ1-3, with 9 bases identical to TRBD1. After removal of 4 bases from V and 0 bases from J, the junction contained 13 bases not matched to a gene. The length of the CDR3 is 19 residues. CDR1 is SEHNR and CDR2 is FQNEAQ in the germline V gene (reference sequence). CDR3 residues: CASSSTIYRGPNSGNTIYF. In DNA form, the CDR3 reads TGTGCCAGCAGCTCAACGATTTACAGGGGGCCCAACTCTGGAAACACCATATATTTT.

CDR3 sequence reads: CASSQGGTTYEQYF. The CDR3, as DNA: TGTGCCAGCAGTCAGGGAGGGACAACCTACGAGCAGTACTTC. The chain recombines TRBV27 with TRBJ2-7; D possibly corresponds to TRBD2 (7 bases). Trimming removed 5 bases from V and 2 bases from J, with 13 bases in between. The CDR3 loop spans 14 amino acids. Germline CDR1 reads MNHEY; CDR2 reads SMNVEV (reference sequence).

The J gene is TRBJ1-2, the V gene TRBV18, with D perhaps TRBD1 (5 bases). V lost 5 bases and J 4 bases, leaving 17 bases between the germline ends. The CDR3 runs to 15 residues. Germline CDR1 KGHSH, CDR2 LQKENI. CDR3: CASSNEQDTFYGYTF. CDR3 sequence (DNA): TGTGCCAGCTCAAACGAACAGGACACCTTCTATGGCTACACCTTC. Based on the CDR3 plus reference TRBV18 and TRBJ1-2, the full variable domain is NAGVMQNPRHLVRRRGQEARLRCSPMKGHSHVYWYRQLPEEGLKFMVYLQKENIIDESGMPKERFSAEFPKEGPSILRIQQVVRGDSAAYFCASSNEQDTFYGYTFGSGTRLTVV.

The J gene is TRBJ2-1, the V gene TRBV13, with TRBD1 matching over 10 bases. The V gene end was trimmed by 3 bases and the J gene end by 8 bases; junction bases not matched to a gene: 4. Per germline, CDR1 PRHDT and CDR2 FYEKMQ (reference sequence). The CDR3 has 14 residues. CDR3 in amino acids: CASSFDRGQDEQFF. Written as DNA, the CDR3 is TGTGCCAGCAGCTTTGACAGGGGGCAAGATGAGCAGTTCTTC. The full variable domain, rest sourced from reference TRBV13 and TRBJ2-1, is AAGVIQSPRHLIKEKRETATLKCYPIPRHDTVYWYQQGPGQDPQFLISFYEKMQSDKGSIPDRFSAQQFSDYHSELNMSSLELGDSALYFCASSFDRGQDEQFFGPGTRLTVL.

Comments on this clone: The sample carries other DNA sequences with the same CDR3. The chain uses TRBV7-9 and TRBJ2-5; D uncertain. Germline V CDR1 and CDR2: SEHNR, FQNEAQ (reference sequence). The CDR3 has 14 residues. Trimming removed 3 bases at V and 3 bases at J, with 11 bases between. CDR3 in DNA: TGTGCCAGCAGCTTGACCGGCGGAGAAGAGACCCAGTACTTC. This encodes CASSLTGGEETQYF.

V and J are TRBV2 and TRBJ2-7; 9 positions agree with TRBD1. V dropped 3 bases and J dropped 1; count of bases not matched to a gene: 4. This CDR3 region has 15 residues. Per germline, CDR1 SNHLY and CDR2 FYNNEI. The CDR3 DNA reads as TGTGCCAGCAGTGAGCCGGGACAGGGTTCCTACGAGCAGTACTTC. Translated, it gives CASSEPGQGSYEQYF. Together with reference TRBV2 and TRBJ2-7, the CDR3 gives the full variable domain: EPEVTQTPSHQVTQMGQEVILRCVPISNHLYFYWYRQILGQKVEFLVSFYNNEISEKSEIFDDQFSVERPDGSNFTLKIRSTKLEDSAMYFCASSEPGQGSYEQYFGPGTRLTVT.

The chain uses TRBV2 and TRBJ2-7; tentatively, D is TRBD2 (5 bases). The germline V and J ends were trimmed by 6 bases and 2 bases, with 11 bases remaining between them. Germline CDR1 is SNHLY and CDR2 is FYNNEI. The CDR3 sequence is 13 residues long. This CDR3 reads CASRAGVAYEQYF. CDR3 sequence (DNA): TGTGCCAGCAGGGCCGGGGTTGCCTACGAGCAGTACTTC.

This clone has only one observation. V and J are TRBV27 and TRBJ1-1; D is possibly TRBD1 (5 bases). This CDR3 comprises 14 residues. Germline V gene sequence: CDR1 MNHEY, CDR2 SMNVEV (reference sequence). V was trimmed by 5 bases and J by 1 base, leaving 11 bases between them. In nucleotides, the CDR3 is TGTGCCAGCAGTCAAAACGGGGGGAACACTGAAGCTTTCTTT. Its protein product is CASSQNGGNTEAFF.

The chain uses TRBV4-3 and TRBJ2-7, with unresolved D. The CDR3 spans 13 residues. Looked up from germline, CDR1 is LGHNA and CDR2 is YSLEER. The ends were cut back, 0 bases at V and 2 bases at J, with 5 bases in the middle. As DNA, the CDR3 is TGCGCCAGCAGCCAAGATTTGACCTACGAGCAGTACTTC. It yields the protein CASSQDLTYEQYF.

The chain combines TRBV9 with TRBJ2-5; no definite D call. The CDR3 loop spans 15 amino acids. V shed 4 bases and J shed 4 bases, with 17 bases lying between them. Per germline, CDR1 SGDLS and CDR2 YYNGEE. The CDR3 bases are TGTGCCAGCAGCCCACTCTCCGTCAGGTCAGAGACCCAGTACTTC. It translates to CASSPLSVRSETQYF.

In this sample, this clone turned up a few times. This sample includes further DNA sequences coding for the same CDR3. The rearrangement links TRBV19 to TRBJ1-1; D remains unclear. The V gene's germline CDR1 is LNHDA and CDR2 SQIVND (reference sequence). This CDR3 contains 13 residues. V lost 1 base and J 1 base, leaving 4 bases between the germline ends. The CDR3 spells CASSIGPNTEAFF. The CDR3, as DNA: TGTGCCAGTAGTATAGGGCCGAACACTGAAGCTTTCTTT.

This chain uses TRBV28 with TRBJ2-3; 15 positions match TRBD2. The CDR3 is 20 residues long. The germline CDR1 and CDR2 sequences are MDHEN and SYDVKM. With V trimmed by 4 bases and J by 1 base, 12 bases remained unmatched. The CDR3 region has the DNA TGTGCCAGCAGTTCCCCGCTTGGACTAGCGGGAGGGCCTGGCACAGATACGCAGTATTTT. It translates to CASSSPLGLAGGPGTDTQYF.

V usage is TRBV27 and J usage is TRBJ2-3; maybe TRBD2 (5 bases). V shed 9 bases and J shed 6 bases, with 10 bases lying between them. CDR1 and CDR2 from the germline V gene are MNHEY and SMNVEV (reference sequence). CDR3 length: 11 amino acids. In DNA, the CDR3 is TGTGCCAGTGGACTTCTCGATACGCAGTATTTT. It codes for CASGLLDTQYF.

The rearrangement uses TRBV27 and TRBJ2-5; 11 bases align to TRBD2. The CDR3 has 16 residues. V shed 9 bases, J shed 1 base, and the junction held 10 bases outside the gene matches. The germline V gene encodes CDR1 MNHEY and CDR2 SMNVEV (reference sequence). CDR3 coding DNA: TGTGCCAGTTCGACACGACTAGCGGGGTTCCAAGAGACCCAGTACTTC. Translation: CASSTRLAGFQETQYF.

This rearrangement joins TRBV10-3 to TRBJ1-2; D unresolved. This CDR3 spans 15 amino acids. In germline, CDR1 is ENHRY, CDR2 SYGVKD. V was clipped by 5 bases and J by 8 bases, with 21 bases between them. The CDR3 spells CAISYAVWAGDGYTF. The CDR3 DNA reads TGTGCCATCAGTTACGCTGTATGGGCAGGAGACGGCTACACCTTC.

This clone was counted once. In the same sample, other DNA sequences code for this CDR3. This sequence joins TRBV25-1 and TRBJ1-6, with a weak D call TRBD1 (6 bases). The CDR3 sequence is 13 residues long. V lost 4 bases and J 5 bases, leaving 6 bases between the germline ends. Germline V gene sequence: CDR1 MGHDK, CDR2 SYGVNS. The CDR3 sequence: CASSGTDNSPLHF. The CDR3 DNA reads TGTGCCAGCAGTGGGACAGATAATTCACCCCTCCACTTT.

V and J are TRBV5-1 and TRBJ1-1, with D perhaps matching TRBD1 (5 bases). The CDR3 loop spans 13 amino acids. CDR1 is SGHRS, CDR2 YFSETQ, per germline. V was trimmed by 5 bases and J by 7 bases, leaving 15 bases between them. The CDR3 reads CASSKGTLLEAFF. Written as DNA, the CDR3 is TGCGCCAGCAGTAAGGGGACCCTTCTTGAAGCTTTCTTT. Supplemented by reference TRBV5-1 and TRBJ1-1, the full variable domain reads KAGVTQTPRYLIKTRGQQVTLSCSPISGHRSVSWYQQTPGQGLQFLFEYFSETQRNKGNFPGRFSGRQFSNSRSEMNVSTLELGDSALYLCASSKGTLLEAFFGQGTRLTVV.

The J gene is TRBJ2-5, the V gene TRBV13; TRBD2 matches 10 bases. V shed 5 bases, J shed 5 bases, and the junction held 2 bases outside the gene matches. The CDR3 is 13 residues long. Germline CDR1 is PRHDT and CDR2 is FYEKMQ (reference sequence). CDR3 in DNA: TGTGCCAGCAGCCCGGGACTAGCGGAGACCCAGTACTTC. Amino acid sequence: CASSPGLAETQYF.

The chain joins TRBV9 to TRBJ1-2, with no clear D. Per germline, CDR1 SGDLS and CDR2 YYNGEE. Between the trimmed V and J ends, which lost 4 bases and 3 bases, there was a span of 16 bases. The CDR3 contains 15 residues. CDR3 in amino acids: CASSIRATDYYGYTF. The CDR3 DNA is TGTGCCAGCAGCATACGCGCGACGGATTACTATGGCTACACCTTC.

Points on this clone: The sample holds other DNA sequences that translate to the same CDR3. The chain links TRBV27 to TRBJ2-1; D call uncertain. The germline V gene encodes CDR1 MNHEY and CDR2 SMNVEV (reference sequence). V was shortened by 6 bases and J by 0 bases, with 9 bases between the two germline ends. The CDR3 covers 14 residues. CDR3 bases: TGTGCCAGCAGCCCCGGTAGCTCCTACAATGAGCAGTTCTTC. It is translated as CASSPGSSYNEQFF.

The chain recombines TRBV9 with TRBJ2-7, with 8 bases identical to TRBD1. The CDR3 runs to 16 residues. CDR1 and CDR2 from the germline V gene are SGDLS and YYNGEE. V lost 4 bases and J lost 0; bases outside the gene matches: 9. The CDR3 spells CASSPRQGLSSYEQYF. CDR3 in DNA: TGTGCCAGCAGCCCGCGACAGGGGCTCAGCTCCTACGAGCAGTACTTC.

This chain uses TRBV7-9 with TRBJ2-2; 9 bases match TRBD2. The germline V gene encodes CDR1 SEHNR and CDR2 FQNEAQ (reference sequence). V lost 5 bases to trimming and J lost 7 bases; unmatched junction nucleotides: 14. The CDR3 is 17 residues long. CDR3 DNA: TGTGCCAGCAGCCCTCCTACTAGAGCGGGAGGCGGCGGGGAGCTGTTTTTT. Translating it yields CASSPPTRAGGGGELFF.

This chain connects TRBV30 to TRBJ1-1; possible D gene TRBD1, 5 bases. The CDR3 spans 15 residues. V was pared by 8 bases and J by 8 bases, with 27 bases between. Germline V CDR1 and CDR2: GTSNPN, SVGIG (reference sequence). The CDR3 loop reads CARNARDEPTREAFF. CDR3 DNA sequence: TGTGCCCGGAACGCTAGGGACGAACCGACCCGGGAAGCTTTCTTT.

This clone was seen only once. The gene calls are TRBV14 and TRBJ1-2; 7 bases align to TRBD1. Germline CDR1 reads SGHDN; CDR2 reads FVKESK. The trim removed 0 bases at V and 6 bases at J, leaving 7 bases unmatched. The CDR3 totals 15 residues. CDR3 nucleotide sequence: TGTGCCAGCAGCCAAGACCGGACAGGAGGCGATGGCTACACCTTC. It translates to CASSQDRTGGDGYTF.

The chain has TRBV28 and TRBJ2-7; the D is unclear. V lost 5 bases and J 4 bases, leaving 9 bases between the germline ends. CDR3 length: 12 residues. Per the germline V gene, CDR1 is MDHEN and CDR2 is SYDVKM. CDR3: CASSKNTYEQYF. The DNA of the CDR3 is TGTGCCAGCAGTAAGAACACTTACGAGCAGTACTTC.